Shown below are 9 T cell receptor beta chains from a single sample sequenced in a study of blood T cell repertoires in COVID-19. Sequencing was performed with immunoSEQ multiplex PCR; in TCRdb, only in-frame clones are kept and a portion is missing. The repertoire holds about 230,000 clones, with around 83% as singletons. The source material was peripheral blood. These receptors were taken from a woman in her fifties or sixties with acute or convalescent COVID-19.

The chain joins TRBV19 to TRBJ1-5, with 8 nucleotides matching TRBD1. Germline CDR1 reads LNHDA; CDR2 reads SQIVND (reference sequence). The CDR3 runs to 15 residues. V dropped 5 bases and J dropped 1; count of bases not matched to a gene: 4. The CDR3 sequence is CASSRDRGSNQPQHF. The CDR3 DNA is TGTGCCAGTAGTCGAGACAGGGGAAGCAATCAGCCCCAGCATTTT.

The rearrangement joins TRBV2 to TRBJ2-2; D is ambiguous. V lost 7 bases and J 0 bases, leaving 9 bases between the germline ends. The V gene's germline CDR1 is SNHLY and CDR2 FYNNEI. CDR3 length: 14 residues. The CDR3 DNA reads TGTGCCAGCAAGAGGCATACGAACACCGGGGAGCTGTTTTTT. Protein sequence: CASKRHTNTGELFF.

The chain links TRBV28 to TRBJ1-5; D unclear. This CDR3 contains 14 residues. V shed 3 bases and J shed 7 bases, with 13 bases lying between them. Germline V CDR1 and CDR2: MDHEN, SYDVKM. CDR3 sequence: CASSFFWARQPQHF. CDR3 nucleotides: TGTGCCAGCAGTTTTTTCTGGGCCAGGCAGCCCCAGCATTTT.

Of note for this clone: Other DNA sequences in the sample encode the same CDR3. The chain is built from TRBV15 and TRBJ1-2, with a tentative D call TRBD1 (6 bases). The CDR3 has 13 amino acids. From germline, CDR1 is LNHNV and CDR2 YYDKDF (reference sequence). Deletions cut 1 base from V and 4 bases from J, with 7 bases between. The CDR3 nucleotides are TGTGCCACCAGCAGAGGAGGGGGCTATGGCTACACCTTC. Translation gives CATSRGGGYGYTF.

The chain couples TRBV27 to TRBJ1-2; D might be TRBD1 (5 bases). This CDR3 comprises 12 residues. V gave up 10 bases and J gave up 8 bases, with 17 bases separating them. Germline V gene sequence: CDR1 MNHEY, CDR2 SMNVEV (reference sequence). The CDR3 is CATSWGGCGYTF. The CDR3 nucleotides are TGTGCCACCTCTTGGGGGGGATGCGGCTACACCTTC.

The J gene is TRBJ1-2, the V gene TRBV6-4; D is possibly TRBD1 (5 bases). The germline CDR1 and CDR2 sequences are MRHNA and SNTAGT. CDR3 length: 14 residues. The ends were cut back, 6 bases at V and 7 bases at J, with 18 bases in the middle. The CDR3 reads CASRDAWQGCGYTF. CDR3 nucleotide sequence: TGTGCCAGCAGGGACGCGTGGCAGGGTTGTGGCTACACCTTC.

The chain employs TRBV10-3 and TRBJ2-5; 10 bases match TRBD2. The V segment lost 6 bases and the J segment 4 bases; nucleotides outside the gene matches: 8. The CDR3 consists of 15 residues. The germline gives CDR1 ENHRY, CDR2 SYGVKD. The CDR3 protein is CAIRETSGPRETQYF. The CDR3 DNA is TGTGCCATCAGGGAGACTAGCGGGCCCAGAGAGACCCAGTACTTC.

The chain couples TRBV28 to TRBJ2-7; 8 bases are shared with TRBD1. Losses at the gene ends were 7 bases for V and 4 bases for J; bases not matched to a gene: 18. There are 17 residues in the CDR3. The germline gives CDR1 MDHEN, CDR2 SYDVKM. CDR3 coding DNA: TGTGCCAGCACCCTTGTGGGAGCAGGGGGCTTCCGATACGAGCAGTACTTC. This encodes CASTLVGAGGFRYEQYF.

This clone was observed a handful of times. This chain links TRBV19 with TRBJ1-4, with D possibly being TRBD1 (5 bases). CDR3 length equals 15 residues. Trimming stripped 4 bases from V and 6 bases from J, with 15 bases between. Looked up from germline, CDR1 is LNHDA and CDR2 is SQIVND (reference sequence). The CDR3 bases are TGTGCCAGTAGTACAAAAGGGGTCGCGGATGAAAAACTGTTTTTT. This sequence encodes CASSTKGVADEKLFF. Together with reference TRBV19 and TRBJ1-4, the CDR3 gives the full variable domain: DGGITQSPKYLFRKEGQNVTLSCEQNLNHDAMYWYRQDPGQGLRLIYYSQIVNDFQKGDIAEGYSVSREKKESFPLTVTSAQKNPTAFYLCASSTKGVADEKLFFGSGTQLSVL.